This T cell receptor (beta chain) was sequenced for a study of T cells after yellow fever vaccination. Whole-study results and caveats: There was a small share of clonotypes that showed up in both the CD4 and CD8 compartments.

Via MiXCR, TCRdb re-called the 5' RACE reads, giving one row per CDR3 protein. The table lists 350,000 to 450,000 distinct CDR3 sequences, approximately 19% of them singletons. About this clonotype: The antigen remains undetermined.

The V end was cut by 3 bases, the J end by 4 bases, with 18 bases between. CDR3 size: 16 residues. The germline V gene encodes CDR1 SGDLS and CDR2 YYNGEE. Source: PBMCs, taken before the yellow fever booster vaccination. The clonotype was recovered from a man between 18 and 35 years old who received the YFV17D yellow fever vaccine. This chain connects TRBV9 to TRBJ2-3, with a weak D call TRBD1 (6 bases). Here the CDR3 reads CASSGRRTEVSDTQYF. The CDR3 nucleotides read TGTGCCAGCAGCGGACGGAGGACAGAGGTTTCAGATACGCAGTATTTT.